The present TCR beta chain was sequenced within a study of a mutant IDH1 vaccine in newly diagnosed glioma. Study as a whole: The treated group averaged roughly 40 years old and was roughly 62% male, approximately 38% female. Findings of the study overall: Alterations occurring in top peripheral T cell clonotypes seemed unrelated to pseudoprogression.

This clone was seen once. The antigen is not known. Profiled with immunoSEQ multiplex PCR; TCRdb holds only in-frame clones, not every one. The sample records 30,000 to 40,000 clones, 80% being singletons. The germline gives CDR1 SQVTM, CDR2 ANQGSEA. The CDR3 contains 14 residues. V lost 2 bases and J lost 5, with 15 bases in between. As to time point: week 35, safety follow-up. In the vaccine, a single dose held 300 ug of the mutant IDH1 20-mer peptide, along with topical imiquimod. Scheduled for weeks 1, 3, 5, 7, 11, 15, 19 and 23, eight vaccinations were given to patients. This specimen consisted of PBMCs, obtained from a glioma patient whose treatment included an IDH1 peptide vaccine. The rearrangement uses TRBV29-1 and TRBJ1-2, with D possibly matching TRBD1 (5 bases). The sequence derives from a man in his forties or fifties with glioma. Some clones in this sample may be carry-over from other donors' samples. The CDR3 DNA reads TGCAGCGTTGAATTGGGCAGGGTCGGGTATGGCTACACCTTC. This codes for CSVELGRVGYGYTF.